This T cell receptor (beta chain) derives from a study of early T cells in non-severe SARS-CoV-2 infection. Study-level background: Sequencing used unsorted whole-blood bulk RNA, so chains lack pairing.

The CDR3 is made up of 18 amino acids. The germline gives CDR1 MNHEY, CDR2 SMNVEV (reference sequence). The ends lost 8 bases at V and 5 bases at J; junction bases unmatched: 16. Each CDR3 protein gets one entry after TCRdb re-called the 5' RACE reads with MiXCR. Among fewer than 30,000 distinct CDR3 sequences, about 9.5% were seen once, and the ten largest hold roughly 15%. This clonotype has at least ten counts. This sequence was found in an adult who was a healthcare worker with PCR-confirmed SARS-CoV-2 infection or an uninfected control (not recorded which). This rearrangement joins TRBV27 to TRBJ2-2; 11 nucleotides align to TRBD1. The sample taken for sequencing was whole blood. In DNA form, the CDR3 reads TGTGCCAGCCGCGAACAGGACAGGGGGCGGGACTGGACCGGGGAGCTGTTTTTT. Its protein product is CASREQDRGRDWTGELFF.